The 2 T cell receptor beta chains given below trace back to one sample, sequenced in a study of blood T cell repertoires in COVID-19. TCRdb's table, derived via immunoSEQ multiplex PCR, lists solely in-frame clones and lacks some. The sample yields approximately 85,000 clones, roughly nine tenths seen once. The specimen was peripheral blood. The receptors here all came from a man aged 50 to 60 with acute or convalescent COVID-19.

As DNA, the CDR3 is TGTGCCAGTAGTCCGGGACTAGCGCCGGGCACAGATACGCAGTATTTT. It translates to CASSPGLAPGTDTQYF. The J gene is TRBJ2-3, the V gene TRBV19; 10 nucleotides match TRBD2. CDR3 length: 16 amino acids. Germline CDR1 reads LNHDA; CDR2 reads SQIVND (reference sequence). The V gene end was trimmed by 5 bases and the J gene end by 1 base; junction bases not matched to a gene: 6.

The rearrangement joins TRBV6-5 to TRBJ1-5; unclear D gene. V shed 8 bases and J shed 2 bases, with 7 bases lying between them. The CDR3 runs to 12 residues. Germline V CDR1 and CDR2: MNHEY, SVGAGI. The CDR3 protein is CASYGGNQPQHF. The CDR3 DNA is TGTGCCAGCTACGGGGGCAATCAGCCCCAGCATTTT.